Below, 9 T cell receptor beta chains from the same sample are listed, as sequenced in a study of CD8 T cells in ankylosing spondylitis. No antigen has been assigned to these receptors. TCRdb ran MiXCR on the 5' RACE reads and lists one entry per CDR3 protein. In the table there are fewer than 550,000 distinct CDR3 sequences, roughly 5% of which are singletons. General study results and limits: A motif of under 10 highly homologous TCR beta variants was seen as apparently characteristic of ankylosing spondylitis blood.

Input material: blood, either unsorted or a sorted T cell fraction (not recorded which). These receptors came from a male donor with ankylosing spondylitis.

This clonotype was seen repeatedly, ten times or more. The chain joins TRBV5-1 to TRBJ2-7; D call uncertain. V lost 4 bases and J lost 0, with 11 bases in between. This CDR3 spans 14 amino acids. In germline, CDR1 is SGHRS, CDR2 YFSETQ. This CDR3 is CASSPDVTSYEQYF. CDR3 in DNA: TGCGCCAGCAGCCCGGACGTTACCTCCTACGAGCAGTACTTC.

This clonotype was picked up many times. The V gene is TRBV20-1, the J gene TRBJ2-1; 12 nucleotides line up with TRBD2. J was trimmed by 9 bases and V by 6 bases; bases with no gene match: 9. The germline gives CDR1 DFQATT, CDR2 SNEGSKA (reference sequence). This CDR3 has 14 amino acids. The CDR3, as DNA: TGCAGTGCCCGCTGGACTAGCGGGGTCTCTGAGCAGTTCTTC. Translated: CSARWTSGVSEQFF.

This clonotype was seen at least ten times. The J gene is TRBJ2-2, the V gene TRBV2, with no clear D. This CDR3 contains 13 residues. CDR1 is SNHLY, CDR2 FYNNEI, per germline. V shed 10 bases and J shed 1 base, with 10 bases lying between them. CDR3 amino acids: CATQRLNTGELFF. The CDR3 region has the DNA TGTGCCACCCAGAGGCTGAACACCGGGGAGCTGTTTTTT.

The table lists this clonotype with many counts. The chain recombines TRBV10-3 with TRBJ1-1; D gene ambiguous. The CDR3 runs to 15 residues. From germline, CDR1 is ENHRY and CDR2 SYGVKD. V lost 4 bases to trimming and J lost 1 base, with 13 bases between them. In DNA, the CDR3 is TGTGCCATCAGTGGGGCCGAACGGACGAACACTGAAGCTTTCTTT. Its translation: CAISGAERTNTEAFF.

This clonotype was seen at least ten times. The chain employs TRBV29-1 and TRBJ2-7, with 7 bases that match TRBD2. J lost 3 bases, V lost 4 bases, and 9 bases had no gene match. The CDR3 spans 14 residues. Germline V CDR1 and CDR2: SQVTM, ANQGSEA. The CDR3 is CSVVGLAAHYEQYF. For the CDR3, the DNA is TGCAGCGTTGTTGGCCTAGCGGCCCACTACGAGCAGTACTTC.

This clonotype was detected ten times or more. The chain joins TRBV6-1 to TRBJ2-3; TRBD2 aligns across 11 bases. The CDR3 runs to 16 residues. Germline V lookup: CDR1 MNHNS, CDR2 SASEGT. V gave up 6 bases and J gave up 0 bases; unmatched junction bases: 5. The CDR3 loop is CASRSTSGGSTDTQYF. CDR3 coding DNA: TGTGCCAGCAGATCAACTAGCGGGGGCAGCACAGATACGCAGTATTTT.

This clonotype was seen ten or more times. The rearrangement links TRBV7-8 to TRBJ1-6; D is possibly TRBD1 (5 bases). CDR3 length: 15 residues. V lost 1 base, J lost 9 bases, and 13 bases lay in between. CDR1 SGHVS and CDR2 FQNEAQ come from the germline V gene. The CDR3 DNA reads TGTGCCAGCAGCTTAGTTTCTGGGGCAGGTTCACCCCTCCACTTT. The encoded protein is CASSLVSGAGSPLHF.

This clonotype was picked up a small number of times. The chain links TRBV20-1 to TRBJ2-1; D ambiguous. CDR3 length: 15 amino acids. With 1 base removed from V and 2 bases from J, the gap between germline ends came to 12 bases. Germline CDR1 DFQATT, CDR2 SNEGSKA (reference sequence). The CDR3 DNA is TGCAGTGCTAGAGTTACGGCCCGAACCTACAATGAGCAGTTCTTC. Amino acid sequence: CSARVTARTYNEQFF.

There are many counts of this clonotype. This sequence joins TRBV12-3 or TRBV12-4 and TRBJ2-7; D is unresolved. The CDR3 extends over 14 amino acids. The ends were cut back, 2 bases at V and 4 bases at J, with 12 bases in the middle. CDR3 residues: CASSLFRKSYEQYF. The CDR3, as DNA: TGTGCCAGCAGTTTATTCCGGAAAAGTTACGAGCAGTACTTC.